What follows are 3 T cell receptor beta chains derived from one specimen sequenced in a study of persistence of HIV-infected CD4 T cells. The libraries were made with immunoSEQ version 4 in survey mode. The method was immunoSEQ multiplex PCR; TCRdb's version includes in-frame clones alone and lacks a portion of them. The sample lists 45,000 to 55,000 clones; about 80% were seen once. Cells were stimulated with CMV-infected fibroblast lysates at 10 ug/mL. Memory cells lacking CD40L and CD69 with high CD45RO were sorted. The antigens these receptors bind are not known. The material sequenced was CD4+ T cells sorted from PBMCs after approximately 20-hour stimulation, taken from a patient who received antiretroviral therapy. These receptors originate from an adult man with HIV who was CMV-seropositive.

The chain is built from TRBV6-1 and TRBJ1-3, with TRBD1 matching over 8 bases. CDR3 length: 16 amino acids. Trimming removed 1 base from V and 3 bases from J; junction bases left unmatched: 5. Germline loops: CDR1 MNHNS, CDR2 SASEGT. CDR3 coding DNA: TGTGCCAGCAGTGAAGGGAGGACAGGGTTTGGAAACACCATATATTTT. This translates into CASSEGRTGFGNTIYF.

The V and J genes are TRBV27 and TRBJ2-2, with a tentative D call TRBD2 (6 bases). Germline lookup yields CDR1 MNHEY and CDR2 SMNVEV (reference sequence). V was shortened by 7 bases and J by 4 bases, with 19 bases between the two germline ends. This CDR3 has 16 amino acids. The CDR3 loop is CASIISGNHLTGELFF. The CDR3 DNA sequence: TGTGCCAGCATCATTAGCGGCAACCATCTCACCGGGGAGCTGTTTTTT.

CDR3 region: CASRPAGVSYEQYF. In DNA form, the CDR3 reads TGTGCCAGCAGACCAGCGGGAGTCTCCTACGAGCAGTACTTC. This chain joins TRBV6-5 and TRBJ2-7; TRBD2 aligns across 8 bases. Germline loops: CDR1 MNHEY, CDR2 SVGAGI. The CDR3 spans 14 residues. The V gene end was trimmed by 6 bases and the J gene end by 0 bases; junction bases not matched to a gene: 4.